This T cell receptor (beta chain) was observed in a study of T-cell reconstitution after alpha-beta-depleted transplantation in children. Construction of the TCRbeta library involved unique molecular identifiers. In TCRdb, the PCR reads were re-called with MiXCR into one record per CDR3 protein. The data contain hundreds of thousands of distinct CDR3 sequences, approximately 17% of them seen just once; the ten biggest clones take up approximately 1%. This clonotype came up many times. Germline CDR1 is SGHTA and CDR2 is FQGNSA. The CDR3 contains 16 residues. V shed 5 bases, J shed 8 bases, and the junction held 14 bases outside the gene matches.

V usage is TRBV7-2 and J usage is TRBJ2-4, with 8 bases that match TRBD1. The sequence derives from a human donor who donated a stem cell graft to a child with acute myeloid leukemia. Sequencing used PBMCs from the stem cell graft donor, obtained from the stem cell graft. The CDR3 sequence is CASSRHQGQGGDIQYF. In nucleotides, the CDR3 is TGTGCCAGCAGCCGACACCAAGGACAGGGTGGCGACATTCAGTACTTC.